The 6 T cell receptor beta chains below come from one sample, sequenced in a study of blood T cell repertoires in COVID-19. Clones were sequenced by immunoSEQ multiplex PCR, and TCRdb holds only the in-frame ones, with some missing. The data hold some 160,000 clones, with more than 80% observed a single time. The material sequenced was peripheral blood. The receptors stem from a woman aged 55-69 years with active COVID-19.

The chain links TRBV28 to TRBJ1-1; no reliable D call. The length of the CDR3 is 14 residues. Germline V gene sequence: CDR1 MDHEN, CDR2 SYDVKM. Trimming cost V 0 bases and J 7 bases, with 12 bases left between them. CDR3 region: CASSLWETIGEAFF. CDR3 in DNA: TGTGCCAGCAGTTTATGGGAGACCATCGGTGAAGCTTTCTTT.

The chain uses TRBV6-5 and TRBJ2-7; 9 bases map to TRBD1. With 8 bases clipped from V and 1 base from J, the junction kept 3 bases outside the gene matches. The germline CDR1 and CDR2 sequences are MNHEY and SVGAGI. The CDR3 is made up of 13 amino acids. The CDR3 nucleotides read TGTGCCAGCGGGACAGGGTGGTCCTACGAGCAGTACTTC. Translated: CASGTGWSYEQYF.

This chain uses TRBV27 with TRBJ2-3; a possible D gene is TRBD2 (6 bases). This CDR3 comprises 12 residues. Trimming pared 5 bases from V and 8 bases from J, leaving 11 bases between. Germline loops: CDR1 MNHEY, CDR2 SMNVEV (reference sequence). This CDR3 is CASSQTRVTQYF. CDR3 in DNA: TGTGCCAGCAGTCAGACTAGGGTTACGCAGTATTTT.

This sequence joins TRBV7-9 and TRBJ1-2; D is unresolved. Trimming cost V 1 base and J 4 bases, with 7 bases left between them. The CDR3 loop spans 13 amino acids. From germline, CDR1 is SEHNR and CDR2 FQNEAQ (reference sequence). Written as DNA, the CDR3 is TGTGCCAGCAGCTTAGATACAGCCTATGGCTACACCTTC. It specifies CASSLDTAYGYTF.

The gene calls are TRBV19 and TRBJ1-2; D is unclear. CDR3 length equals 14 residues. Germline values: CDR1 LNHDA, CDR2 SQIVND (reference sequence). V was clipped by 8 bases and J by 1 base, with 14 bases between them. As DNA, the CDR3 is TGTGCCAGTTCCCGTCGTACAGATAACTATGGCTACACCTTC. It yields the protein CASSRRTDNYGYTF.

J is TRBJ2-7 and V is TRBV3-1 (or the pseudogene TRBV3-2); TRBD2 matches 10 bases. J was trimmed by 11 bases and V by 0 bases; bases with no gene match: 10. The CDR3 sequence is 15 residues long. Germline CDR1 is LGHDT and CDR2 is YNNKEL (reference sequence). The CDR3 reads CASSQDSPELAGKYF. CDR3 bases: TGTGCCAGCAGCCAAGATTCCCCAGAACTAGCGGGAAAGTACTTC.